A single T cell receptor (beta chain) is shown here with its context. Three rounds of nested PCR, following a modified ARM-PCR protocol, produced the TCRbeta library. Each CDR3 protein is one row after TCRdb ran MiXCR on the multiplex PCR reads. The sample contains some 80,000 distinct CDR3 sequences, 55% to 75% of which appear only once. The sample comes from a study of tumor and adjacent non-tumor tissue in lung cancer. Whole-study context: Each sample yielded 4 million to 5 million productive TCRbeta reads on average.

This sample's RNA came from whole unsorted tissue. Between August and November 2014, newly diagnosed, chemotherapy-naive lung cancer patients underwent thoracic surgery in China. This CDR3 contains 12 residues. V was pared by 4 bases and J by 12 bases, with 13 bases between. CDR1 and CDR2 from the germline V gene are SGHNT and YENEEA. This TCR was recovered from a woman aged 40 to 50 with non-small cell lung cancer. The chain is built from TRBV11-3 and TRBJ2-1; D is possibly TRBD2 (5 bases). The sample taken for sequencing was lung tumor tissue. In DNA, the CDR3 is TGTGCCAGCAGCTGGGGAATGCGGGTGCAGTTCTTC. This gives the protein CASSWGMRVQFF. The entire variable domain, with the rest obtained from reference TRBV11-3 and TRBJ2-1, is as follows: EAGVVQSPRYKIIEKKQPVAFWCNPISGHNTLYWYLQNLGQGPELLIRYENEEAVDDSQLPKDRFSAERLKGVDSTLKIQPAELGDSAVYLCASSWGMRVQFFGPGTRLTVL.